This section outlines one TCR beta chain sequence together with its context. As yet, its antigen is unknown. The data stem from a study of cytomegalovirus exposure and HLA in healthy donors. Study-level information: The study placed 70% to 90% of its 350 to 400 genotyped donors in the Caucasian-associated ancestry cluster.

The PCR used 60 Vbeta and 13 Jbeta primers. Libraries were prepared by immunoSEQ multiplex PCR; TCRdb keeps only in-frame clonotypes and omits some of them. The table shows approximately 250,000 clones, with around 84% occurring only once. General study points: Accurate prediction of HLA-A and HLA-B alleles (for most subjects) was reportedly achieved from TCR beta sequences. Per a later analysis, roughly 17,000 TCR beta sequences showed association with HLA alleles at 0.05 false discovery rate. Later on, a genetic analysis was performed. It linked a missense variant in DCLRE1C with V- and J-gene trimming of TCR beta.

This receptor was obtained from a girl aged 2-10 years in good health and CMV-seronegative. Sample: PBMCs.

The CDR3 here is CAWSLAGAGTQYF. The CDR3, as DNA: TGTGCCTGGAGCCTAGCGGGGGCGGGGACCCAGTACTTC. The gene calls are TRBV30 and TRBJ2-5; 10 bases agree with TRBD2. CDR1 GTSNPN and CDR2 SVGIG come from the germline V gene (reference sequence). This CDR3 spans 13 amino acids. V was pared by 3 bases and J by 7 bases, with 5 bases of the junction left unmatched.